The sample holds many counts of the clone carrying this T cell receptor (beta chain). This sample was taken from a study of shared clonotypes between healthy human individuals. Using immunoSEQ multiplex PCR, the repertoire was profiled, and TCRdb retains in-frame clones only, with some absent. This sample has hundreds of thousands of clones, with around 81% found just once. V gave up 2 bases and J gave up 6 bases; unmatched junction bases: 4. Per germline, CDR1 LNHDA and CDR2 SQIVND (reference sequence). The CDR3 loop spans 15 amino acids. The material sequenced was PBMCs. The sequence was collected from a woman aged 40 to 55 in good health. Some clones in this sample may be carry-over from other donors' samples. The chain recombines TRBV19 with TRBJ2-5; 12 positions agree with TRBD2. As DNA, the CDR3 is TGTGCCAGTAGTATATCTAGCGGGGGGGTCAAGACCCAGTACTTC. The encoded protein is CASSISSGGVKTQYF.